This T cell receptor (beta chain) was identified in a study of T cells after yellow fever vaccination (dated by TCRdb to the late 2010s). Regarding the research as a whole: Libraries from fractions with low cell numbers were prepared with the SMART-Seq v4 Ultra Low Input RNA kit. Bulk TCR alpha and beta repertoires were sequenced longitudinally to track T-cell clones before and after primary and booster YFV17D yellow fever vaccination. The cohort comprised two healthy male donors, one aged 18 to 30 and one aged 30 to 40 years. Bulk PBMC replicates and cell subsets were isolated from blood drawn at multiple timepoints before and after both primary and secondary immunization. Results the study describes overall, beyond this receptor: FACS-sorted repertoires could contain abundant contaminating clonotypes from the bulk population, so computational filtering was required. Most clones expanded after primary vaccination were re-detected after the booster (almost 98% of CD4 and approximately 85% of CD8), suggesting broad memory maintenance. The secondary T-cell response was weaker than the primary response but faster, peaking on day 5 instead of day 15. A small fraction of clonotypes appeared in both the CD4 and CD8 compartments, likely as a result of convergent recombination. Only a couple of donors were included in the study, so the extent to which the findings can be generalized is limited.

A few counts support this clonotype. What this receptor recognizes is not known. No per-base quality is available; no much larger clone lies one base away. Trimming accounts for 5 bases at V and 1 base at J, while the number of junction bases matched to no gene is 13. From its cysteine to its phenylalanine, the CDR3 spans 17 amino acids. Just CDR3 DNA is preserved here, 51 bases in frame from base 1. CDR1 and CDR2, per the germline V gene (reference sequence), are SEHNR and FQNEAQ. TCR cDNA was synthesized by 5'RACE template switching, through which a universal primer site and unique molecular identifiers were introduced. cDNA synthesis was primed from both the TCR alpha and TCR beta constant segments. Library amplification involved two PCR steps, and the second step added sample barcodes and sequencing adapters. Libraries were sequenced on Illumina HiSeq 2500 (2x100 bp) or NovaSeq (2x150 bp). The study's processing was this. MIGEC handled demultiplexing of reads and collapsing into UMI consensus sequences, while MiXCR performed V(D)J alignment. Vaccine-responding clonotypes were defined with edgeR using replicate PBMC samples, requiring FDR below 0.01 and a log2 fold change above 5 up to day 15. Each bulk clonotype was labeled CD4 or CD8 based on which sequenced repertoire, CD4 or CD8, contained the clonotype at higher abundance. TCRdb applied fastp at Q25 and MiXCR to the public reads, then kept only in-frame beta chains. Rows matching on CDR3 protein sequence are summarized as one entry with the most common DNA and genes. TCRdb, not the original authors, processed these V and J calls. In all, the sample holds a few hundred thousand distinct CDR3 sequences, and around 17% of those were seen once. The ten largest clonotypes hold roughly a sixth of the sample.

The sample's treatment or condition label is to be understood as: live attenuated yellow fever vaccine strain. At each blood-draw timepoint, two biological replicates of bulk PBMCs were obtained. PBMCs were isolated from peripheral blood using a standard Ficoll-Paque protocol. TriZol was used to extract RNA from bulk PBMCs, CD4 and CD8 fractions, and dextramer-positive and dextramer-negative fractions. Specimen: PBMCs, collected 5 days after the first yellow fever vaccination. The receptor was derived from a man younger than 30 who received the YFV17D yellow fever vaccine. The chain employs TRBV7-9 and TRBJ1-1; 7 middle bases align to TRBD1. The base sequence is TGTGCCAGCAGCCCCCTAAGGTTTCAGGGGGGGAACACTGAAGCTTTCTTT. The translation is CASSPLRFQGGNTEAFF.